These 2 T cell receptor beta chains were sequenced from one sample in a study of cytomegalovirus exposure and HLA in healthy donors. This PCR relied on a set of 60 Vbeta primers and 13 Jbeta primers. Profiling relied on immunoSEQ multiplex PCR, and the TCRdb table lists in-frame clones only, not all of them. This table holds 100,000 to 120,000 clones, around 70% found once. Material for sequencing was PBMCs. These receptors all come from a man aged 35 to 55 in good health and CMV-seronegative.

This clone has only one observation. This rearrangement joins TRBV5-1 to TRBJ1-1; D unresolved. The germline gives CDR1 SGHRS, CDR2 YFSETQ. The CDR3 runs to 15 residues. Trimming stripped 6 bases from V and 1 base from J, with 16 bases between. The CDR3 DNA reads TGCGCCAGCATCTCTGGCCCGCAGGCGAACACTGAAGCTTTCTTT. Translating gives CASISGPQANTEAFF.

V gene TRBV6-6 combines with J gene TRBJ2-1; D may be TRBD2 (6 bases). The CDR3 runs 13 residues. CDR1 is MNHNY, CDR2 SVGAGI, per germline (reference sequence). The ends were cut back, 2 bases at V and 8 bases at J, with 10 bases in the middle. This CDR3 reads CASSYPSGDEQFF. The CDR3 DNA reads TGTGCCAGCAGTTACCCCTCGGGGGATGAGCAGTTCTTC.